Each of the 20 T cell receptor beta chains below was sequenced from the same sample in a study of cytomegalovirus exposure and HLA in healthy donors. This PCR relied on a set of 60 Vbeta primers and 13 Jbeta primers. The table came from immunoSEQ multiplex PCR; TCRdb's copy has only in-frame clones and leaves some out. Among roughly 150,000 clones, approximately 80% were seen once, and the ten largest hold 1.5%. Specimen: PBMCs. Receptors originate from a woman in her late teens or twenties in good health and CMV-seronegative.

This rearrangement joins TRBV28 to TRBJ1-1, with D possibly being TRBD1 (6 bases). The CDR3 length is 15 residues. V was clipped by 5 bases and J by 5 bases, with 18 bases between them. Germline V gene sequence: CDR1 MDHEN, CDR2 SYDVKM. The CDR3 DNA follows: TGTGCCAGCAGTCTACCTAGGGGGATCGGGACTGAAGCTTTCTTT. This encodes CASSLPRGIGTEAFF.

The V and J genes are TRBV13 and TRBJ1-2; 8 bases align to TRBD1. Germline V gene lookup returns CDR1 PRHDT and CDR2 FYEKMQ (reference sequence). The junction had 12 bases not matched to a gene; V was cut back by 5 bases and J by 7 bases. The CDR3 sequence is 15 residues long. In DNA, the CDR3 is TGTGCCAGCAGCCACCGGACAGGGTGGAAGGGTGGCTACACCTTC. Its protein product is CASSHRTGWKGGYTF.

Regarding this clone: At one boundary the junction diverges from the germline segment, which might be a read error. The chain couples TRBV7-9 to TRBJ1-1, with 11 positions matching TRBD1. CDR3 length: 18 residues. Germline CDR1 reads SEHNR; CDR2 reads FQNEAQ (reference sequence). DNA of the CDR3: TGTTCCAGCAGCCTCCCCCTCTCGGACAGGGGGCAGGGGACTGAAGCTTTCTTT. Its translation: CSSSLPLSDRGQGTEAFF.

This clone has just a few counts. V is TRBV11-1 and J is TRBJ2-1; a weak D match, TRBD2 (6 bases). V lost 1 base, J lost 9 bases, and 13 bases lay in between. Germline-derived CDR1 and CDR2 are SGHAT and FQDESV (reference sequence). There are 14 residues in the CDR3. CDR3 sequence: CASSLGGGMPEQFF. The CDR3 nucleotides are TGTGCCAGCAGCTTAGGAGGAGGGATGCCTGAGCAGTTCTTC.

The chain couples TRBV27 to TRBJ1-1; D gene ambiguous. Germline lookup yields CDR1 MNHEY and CDR2 SMNVEV (reference sequence). This CDR3 has 13 amino acids. Trimming removed 1 base from V and 11 bases from J, with 14 bases in between. The CDR3 is CASSLYGLNGAFF. The CDR3 DNA reads as TGTGCCAGCAGTTTATACGGTTTGAACGGGGCTTTCTTT.

This clone was seen a few times. The chain recombines TRBV7-2 with TRBJ2-7, with D perhaps TRBD1 (6 bases). The CDR3 consists of 15 residues. The V gene lost 0 bases and the J gene lost 3 bases, with 12 bases spanning the gap. Germline CDR1 reads SGHTA; CDR2 reads FQGNSA. DNA for the CDR3: TGTGCCAGCAGCTTAGCCGGGACACCATACTACGAGCAGTACTTC. It specifies CASSLAGTPYYEQYF. Combining the CDR3 with reference TRBV7-2 and TRBJ2-7 gives the whole variable domain GAGVSQSPSNKVTEKGKDVELRCDPISGHTALYWYRQSLGQGLEFLIYFQGNSAPDKSGLPSDRFSAERTGGSVSTLTIQRTQQEDSAVYLCASSLAGTPYYEQYFGPGTRLTVT.

The chain has TRBV30 and TRBJ2-3, with 9 positions matching TRBD2. V lost 7 bases, J lost 11 bases, and 13 bases stayed unmatched. Germline values: CDR1 GTSNPN, CDR2 SVGIG (reference sequence). This CDR3 has 13 residues. CDR3 coding DNA: TGTGCCTCCCTGCGGGAGGGGGCGGGGGGGCAGTATTTT. Amino acids: CASLREGAGGQYF. The full variable domain, completed using reference TRBV30 and TRBJ2-3, is SQTIHQWPATLVQPVGSPLSLECTVEGTSNPNLYWYRQAAGRGLQLLFYSVGIGQISSEVPQNLSASRPQDRQFILSSKKLLLSDSGFYLCASLREGAGGQYFGPGTRLTVL.

With regard to this clone: A junction end diverges from the germline sequence, so it may reflect a read error. The chain links TRBV15 to TRBJ2-6; D is perhaps TRBD1 (5 bases). This CDR3 region has 15 residues. Germline V gene lookup returns CDR1 LNHNV and CDR2 YYDKDF (reference sequence). CDR3 residues: CATSRDPSGANGLTF. As DNA, the CDR3 is TGTGCCACCAGCAGAGACCCCTCTGGGGCCAACGGCCTGACTTTC.

The V call is TRBV6-5, the J call TRBJ1-6; no reliable D call. Germline CDR1 reads MNHEY; CDR2 reads SVGAGI. The germline V and J ends were trimmed by 3 bases and 5 bases, with 11 bases remaining between them. This CDR3 contains 15 residues. The CDR3 region is CASSYLTDNNSPLHF. The CDR3 DNA follows: TGTGCCAGCAGTTATCTAACAGATAATAATTCACCCCTCCACTTT.

The chain recombines TRBV4-2 with TRBJ2-5, with 7 bases lining up with TRBD1. CDR1 and CDR2 from the germline V gene are LGHNA and YNFKEQ. J lost 7 bases, V lost 1 base, and 3 bases had no gene match. The CDR3 has 13 residues. DNA for the CDR3: TGTGCCAGCAGCCAAGGTGAGGGGGCGACCCAGTACTTC. Protein: CASSQGEGATQYF.

The rearrangement links TRBV19 to TRBJ1-4; 9 nucleotides line up with TRBD1. J lost 8 bases, V lost 3 bases, and 7 bases had no gene match. Germline V gene data show CDR1 as LNHDA and CDR2 as SQIVND (reference sequence). This CDR3 region has 15 residues. The CDR3 nucleotides are TGTGCCAGTAGTATGGGGACAGGGTCGGGAGAAAAACTGTTTTTT. Its translation is CASSMGTGSGEKLFF.

This clone was recorded only once. This chain uses TRBV11-3 with TRBJ2-3, with 7 nucleotides matching TRBD2. CDR1 and CDR2 from the germline V gene are SGHNT and YENEEA. Losses at the gene ends were 6 bases for V and 1 base for J; bases not matched to a gene: 7. There are 15 residues in the CDR3. CDR3 sequence (DNA): TGTGCCAGCAGGTCGGGGGGTCTCCGCACAGATACGCAGTATTTT. Protein sequence: CASRSGGLRTDTQYF. Filled out from reference TRBV11-3 and TRBJ2-3, the complete variable domain reads EAGVVQSPRYKIIEKKQPVAFWCNPISGHNTLYWYLQNLGQGPELLIRYENEEAVDDSQLPKDRFSAERLKGVDSTLKIQPAELGDSAVYLCASRSGGLRTDTQYFGPGTRLTVL.

The chain links TRBV6-1 to TRBJ1-3; possible D gene TRBD1, 6 bases. Germline loops: CDR1 MNHNS, CDR2 SASEGT. The V end lost 2 bases, the J end lost 0 bases, and 11 bases lay between the germline ends. The CDR3 totals 16 residues. CDR3 loop: CASSEIGQRSGNTIYF. In nucleotides, the CDR3 is TGTGCCAGCAGTGAAATCGGACAGCGCTCTGGAAACACCATATATTTT.

This chain's CDR3 is CAIREPPRGGGYGYTF. CDR3 in DNA: TGTGCCATCAGAGAACCCCCTAGGGGGGGCGGCTATGGCTACACCTTC. This rearrangement joins TRBV10-3 to TRBJ1-2, with a tentative D call TRBD1 (6 bases). Germline V gives CDR1 ENHRY, CDR2 SYGVKD. V gave up 6 bases and J gave up 4 bases, with 21 bases separating them. This CDR3 is 16 amino acids long.

V gene TRBV19 combines with J gene TRBJ1-4; 7 nucleotides agree with TRBD1. CDR3 length: 14 amino acids. The germline V gene has CDR1 LNHDA and CDR2 SQIVND (reference sequence). The V gene end was trimmed by 2 bases and the J gene end by 4 bases; junction bases not matched to a gene: 1. In nucleotides, the CDR3 is TGTGCCAGTAGTATAAACAGGGGTAATGAAAAACTGTTTTTT. This translates into CASSINRGNEKLFF.

The chain has TRBV7-9 and TRBJ1-2, with 7 bases aligning to TRBD1. The length of the CDR3 is 14 residues. Germline V gene data show CDR1 as SEHNR and CDR2 as FQNEAQ (reference sequence). V shed 6 bases and J 6 bases; nucleotides not matched to a gene: 10. Here the CDR3 reads CASSPGQPTDGYTF. Here the CDR3 DNA reads TGTGCCAGCAGTCCGGGACAGCCAACGGATGGCTACACCTTC.

The rearrangement links TRBV19 to TRBJ1-5, with 7 bases that match TRBD1. V trimming: 5 bases; J trimming: 2 bases; junction bases outside the gene matches: 9. CDR1 and CDR2 (germline): LNHDA, SQIVND (reference sequence). This CDR3 is built from 16 residues. CDR3 residues: CASSGTRQGGNQPQHF. Here the CDR3 DNA reads TGTGCCAGTAGTGGAACGAGACAGGGCGGCAATCAGCCCCAGCATTTT.

V gene TRBV28 combines with J gene TRBJ1-1, with a possible D match to TRBD1 (6 bases). Germline V CDR1 and CDR2: MDHEN, SYDVKM. V gave up 6 bases and J gave up 0 bases, with 8 bases separating them. The CDR3 spans 13 residues. The CDR3 spells CASSNRVNTEAFF. The CDR3 bases are TGTGCCAGCAGCAACAGGGTGAACACTGAAGCTTTCTTT.

There are a few counts of this clone. Other DNA sequences in the same sample also yield this CDR3. The rearrangement joins TRBV5-4 to TRBJ1-2; TRBD1 is a possible D gene (6 bases). V lost 0 bases, J lost 5 bases, and 11 bases lay in between. There are 14 residues in the CDR3. Germline CDR1 is SGHNT and CDR2 is YYREEE (reference sequence). The CDR3 nucleotides read TGTGCCAGCAGCTTGGGGACAGCTATTTATGGCTACACCTTC. This codes for CASSLGTAIYGYTF.

The chain has TRBV5-8 and TRBJ1-5; D may be TRBD1 (5 bases). There are 12 residues in the CDR3. V was clipped by 4 bases and J by 6 bases, with 8 bases between them. CDR1 is SGHTS, CDR2 YDEGEE, per germline. The CDR3: CASSRGGQPQHF. CDR3 nucleotides: TGTGCCAGCAGCAGGGGTGGTCAGCCCCAGCATTTT.